This note documents a single T cell receptor beta chain sequence. The target antigen is unknown. Next came a second PCR, run for about 6 to 12 cycles, which used a sample-barcoded 5' primer along with a J-beta primer mix. The authors tagged each cDNA molecule using a template-switch adaptor with 12 random nucleotides. TCRdb passed the 5' RACE reads through MiXCR, listing each CDR3 protein once. There are 540,000 or so distinct CDR3 sequences in the sample; 24% occur only once, and less than 9% lies in the top ten. This sample is drawn from a study of blood T cells in healthy people across ages. Looking at the study overall: About one barcoded beta molecule per two T cells was the capture yield of template switching. Whole-study results and caveats: Donor CMV status, an unknown factor, possibly confounded changes in expanded clonotypes.

This CDR3 has 14 amino acids. Per germline, CDR1 MNHEY and CDR2 SVGAGI. With V trimmed by 6 bases and J by 4 bases, 5 bases remained unmatched. These sequences were also reported in another study, on T cells of mothers and their children.

The rearrangement joins TRBV6-5 to TRBJ2-7; 11 bases are shared with TRBD2. The sequenced sample consisted of blood. The clonotype originates from a boy aged 10-17 years in good health. CDR3 sequence (DNA): TGTGCCAGCAGAATAGGACTAGCGGGTTACGAGCAGTACTTC. Translating gives CASRIGLAGYEQYF.